This T cell receptor beta chain was obtained from a study of blood T cell repertoires in COVID-19. In the study overall: The analysed material was cDNA or gDNA that came from T cells, B-cell-depleted T cells, or PBMCs.

Participant ages covered 18 to 89 years across some 25 US areas. Cohort assignment relied on participant-reported clinical history. Recovered participants had two consecutive negative NP/OP PCR tests, healthcare professional clearance, or symptom resolution. The table came from immunoSEQ multiplex PCR; TCRdb's copy has only in-frame clones and leaves some out. The sample gives about 300,000 clones, nearly 90% of which show up once; approximately 5.2% is in the top ten. Germline V gene lookup returns CDR1 SGHTA and CDR2 FQGNSA. This CDR3 is built from 13 residues. Trimming removed 5 bases from V and 9 bases from J, with 14 bases in between.

Material: PBMCs or T cells enriched from blood (not recorded which). The chain recombines TRBV7-2 with TRBJ1-5; the D is unclear. The sequence came from a woman between 25 and 40 years old who had recovered from COVID-19. The CDR3 loop reads CASSDQSGGPQHF. As DNA, the CDR3 is TGTGCCAGCAGCGACCAATCAGGTGGGCCCCAGCATTTT.